What follows are 23 T cell receptor beta chains derived from one specimen sequenced in a study of early stage breast cancer tumors. Sequencing was performed with immunoSEQ multiplex PCR; in TCRdb, only in-frame clones are kept and a portion is missing. Of about 48,000 clones listed, around 83% are singletons. The sequencing input was blood. These receptors were taken from a person in their fifties with breast cancer.

This clone was detected only a few times. The rearrangement links TRBV19 to TRBJ2-1, with 8 bases lining up with TRBD2. The CDR3 runs 14 residues. V was pared by 6 bases and J by 8 bases, with 9 bases of the junction left unmatched. Germline lookup yields CDR1 LNHDA and CDR2 SQIVND (reference sequence). CDR3 residues: CASSPWRGEDEQFF. The CDR3 nucleotides are TGTGCCAGTAGCCCTTGGCGGGGGGAGGATGAGCAGTTCTTC.

The CDR3 nucleotides read TGTGCCAGCAGCTTGGTAGCGACAGGGAGCACCTACGAGCAGTACTTC. Its protein is CASSLVATGSTYEQYF. The V call is TRBV7-2, the J call TRBJ2-7; 7 bases match TRBD1. V trimming: 3 bases; J trimming: 2 bases; junction bases outside the gene matches: 10. Germline values: CDR1 SGHTA, CDR2 FQGNSA. This CDR3 region has 16 residues.

This chain joins TRBV27 and TRBJ2-7, with 10 positions matching TRBD2. CDR3 length: 17 amino acids. Unmatched junction bases numbered 8, after V lost 0 bases and J lost 3 bases. Germline CDR1 MNHEY, CDR2 SMNVEV (reference sequence). CDR3 nucleotides: TGTGCCAGCAGTTTATCCCCCGGACTAGCGGACCTCTACGAGCAGTACTTC. Translating it yields CASSLSPGLADLYEQYF.

This clone appeared once. The V call is TRBV7-8, the J call TRBJ2-7, with a possible D match to TRBD2 (5 bases). The CDR3 is 13 residues long. Germline V CDR1 and CDR2: SGHVS, FQNEAQ. Trimming removed 5 bases from V and 2 bases from J, with 10 bases in between. CDR3 loop: CASSPGLPYEQYF. The DNA of the CDR3 is TGTGCCAGCAGCCCTGGACTCCCCTACGAGCAGTACTTC. Filled out from reference TRBV7-8 and TRBJ2-7, the complete variable domain reads GAGVSQSPRYKVAKRGQDVALRCDPISGHVSLFWYQQALGQGPEFLTYFQNEAQLDKSGLPSDRFFAERPEGSVSTLKIQRTQQEDSAVYLCASSPGLPYEQYFGPGTRLTVT.

The rearrangement links TRBV20-1 to TRBJ2-7; TRBD2 is a possible D gene (6 bases). CDR1 is DFQATT, CDR2 SNEGSKA, per germline (reference sequence). The CDR3 is made up of 11 amino acids. The CDR3 region is CSAGLSANQYF. For the CDR3, the DNA is TGCAGCGCGGGACTGTCCGCTAATCAGTACTTC.

The gene calls are TRBV5-1 and TRBJ1-4; D is perhaps TRBD1 (6 bases). Germline V gene lookup returns CDR1 SGHRS and CDR2 YFSETQ. Trimming pared 4 bases from V and 4 bases from J, leaving 20 bases between. The CDR3 contains 17 residues. The CDR3 reads CASSDSARTDGNEKLFF. The CDR3 coding sequence is TGCGCCAGCAGCGACTCCGCCCGGACAGATGGTAATGAAAAACTGTTTTTT.

The chain recombines TRBV28 with TRBJ2-7; TRBD1 agrees at 9 bases. Germline CDR1 and CDR2: MDHEN and SYDVKM. The CDR3 length is 14 residues. V was pared by 8 bases and J by 4 bases, with 9 bases of the junction left unmatched. CDR3 nucleotides: TGTGCCAGCTCGAGGACAGGGGAAGGGTACGAGCAGTACTTC. Amino acid sequence: CASSRTGEGYEQYF.

The rearrangement links TRBV7-9 to TRBJ1-1; 10 bases are shared with TRBD1. With V trimmed by 5 bases and J by 5 bases, 2 bases remained unmatched. CDR1 is SEHNR, CDR2 FQNEAQ, per germline (reference sequence). CDR3 length: 13 residues. The CDR3 bases are TGTGCCAGCAGCGACAGGGGGCGGACTGAAGCTTTCTTT. Amino acids: CASSDRGRTEAFF.

The sample holds one count of this clone. The chain combines TRBV25-1 with TRBJ1-4; no clear D gene. CDR3 length: 15 residues. The germline gives CDR1 MGHDK, CDR2 SYGVNS. Trimming took 3 bases from V and 0 from J, leaving 8 bases between them. Here the CDR3 DNA reads TGTGCCAGCAGTGACTCAGATGCAACTAATGAAAAACTGTTTTTT. Its translation: CASSDSDATNEKLFF.

The CDR3 DNA is TGTGCCAGTAGTCCTGGACTTTCTTCCTACGAGCAGTACTTC. Amino acids: CASSPGLSSYEQYF. The gene calls are TRBV19 and TRBJ2-7; D might be TRBD2 (5 bases). Germline lookup yields CDR1 LNHDA and CDR2 SQIVND (reference sequence). Between the trimmed V and J ends, which lost 5 bases and 1 base, there was a span of 12 bases. This CDR3 region has 14 residues.

The chain employs TRBV7-9 and TRBJ2-7, with unresolved D. The germline V gene has CDR1 SEHNR and CDR2 FQNEAQ (reference sequence). Trimming shortened V by 2 bases and J by 4 bases, and 3 bases separated the two germline ends. The CDR3 is 11 amino acids. Here the CDR3 DNA reads TGTGCCAGCAGCTTAATTTACGAGCAGTACTTC. The encoded protein is CASSLIYEQYF.

About this clone itself: Other DNA sequences from this sample encode an identical CDR3 as well. This sequence joins TRBV5-6 and TRBJ2-7; D remains unclear. CDR3 length: 11 amino acids. The V gene lost 1 base and the J gene lost 3 bases, with 2 bases spanning the gap. Germline CDR1 is SGHDT and CDR2 is YYEEEE. Here the CDR3 reads CASSLNYEQYF. For the CDR3, the DNA is TGTGCCAGCAGCTTGAACTACGAGCAGTACTTC.

The V and J genes are TRBV18 and TRBJ2-5; 8 bases map to TRBD2. The CDR3 loop spans 17 amino acids. Trimming removed 6 bases from V and 0 bases from J; junction bases left unmatched: 12. Germline loops: CDR1 KGHSH, CDR2 LQKENI. CDR3: CASSPARSGTHQETQYF. The CDR3 DNA follows: TGTGCCAGCTCCCCAGCCCGTAGCGGGACCCACCAAGAGACCCAGTACTTC.

The rearrangement links TRBV28 to TRBJ2-7; D is unclear. V dropped 3 bases and J dropped 0 bases, with 12 bases sitting between them. The CDR3 consists of 15 residues. Germline assignment: CDR1 MDHEN and CDR2 SYDVKM. CDR3 amino acids: CASSLGTYPSYEQYF. For the CDR3, the DNA is TGTGCCAGCAGTTTGGGTACTTACCCCTCCTACGAGCAGTACTTC. The whole variable domain, filled in from reference TRBV28 and TRBJ2-7, reads DVKVTQSSRYLVKRTGEKVFLECVQDMDHENMFWYRQDPGLGLRLIYFSYDVKMKEKGDIPEGYSVSREKKERFSLILESASTNQTSMYLCASSLGTYPSYEQYFGPGTRLTVT.

J is TRBJ2-1 and V is TRBV29-1, with D possibly being TRBD1 or TRBD2 (5 bases each). The V gene lost 3 bases and the J gene lost 8 bases, with 11 bases spanning the gap. CDR1 is SQVTM, CDR2 ANQGSEA, per germline. The CDR3 extends over 12 amino acids. The DNA of the CDR3 is TGCAGCGTTGAGGGCATGGGGGATGAGCAGTTCTTC. This encodes CSVEGMGDEQFF.

J is TRBJ2-7 and V is TRBV6-5; tentatively, D is TRBD1 (5 bases). The CDR3 totals 13 residues. V lost 6 bases and J lost 2, with 11 bases in between. Germline V gives CDR1 MNHEY, CDR2 SVGAGI. As DNA, the CDR3 is TGTGCCAGCAGCCGGACAACCGCCTACGAGCAGTACTTC. It is translated as CASSRTTAYEQYF.

The chain combines TRBV27 with TRBJ2-1, with TRBD2 matching over 9 bases. Trimming at V came to 1 base and at J to 5 bases, leaving 9 bases not matched to a gene. Germline V gives CDR1 MNHEY, CDR2 SMNVEV (reference sequence). This CDR3 comprises 17 residues. Written as DNA, the CDR3 is TGTGCCAGCAGTTTATTTCTGGGAGCGGGGGGCCACAATGAGCAGTTCTTC. It is translated as CASSLFLGAGGHNEQFF.

The chain couples TRBV19 to TRBJ2-7, with TRBD2 matching over 10 bases. The CDR3 loop spans 15 amino acids. J lost 9 bases, V lost 3 bases, and 11 bases had no gene match. CDR1 and CDR2 from the germline V gene are LNHDA and SQIVND (reference sequence). This CDR3 reads CASSIGSSGSGVQYF. The CDR3 nucleotides are TGTGCCAGTAGTATTGGGTCTAGCGGGAGCGGCGTGCAGTACTTC.

V is TRBV7-8 and J is TRBJ2-2; D is possibly TRBD2 (7 bases). Looked up from germline, CDR1 is SGHVS and CDR2 is FQNEAQ. The CDR3 totals 17 residues. Trimming stripped 7 bases from V and 2 bases from J, with 20 bases between. In DNA, the CDR3 is TGTGCCAGCACCCTCCATGGGGGGGGCACTAACACCGGGGAGCTGTTTTTT. As protein: CASTLHGGGTNTGELFF.

J is TRBJ1-1 and V is TRBV18, with D possibly being TRBD1 (6 bases). V lost 5 bases, J lost 5 bases, and 18 bases lay in between. Germline V gives CDR1 KGHSH, CDR2 LQKENI. The CDR3 totals 15 residues. The chain's CDR3 is CASSSEGGVRTEAFF. Here the CDR3 DNA reads TGTGCCAGCTCATCGGAGGGGGGGGTAAGGACTGAAGCTTTCTTT. The whole variable domain, filled in from reference TRBV18 and TRBJ1-1, reads NAGVMQNPRHLVRRRGQEARLRCSPMKGHSHVYWYRQLPEEGLKFMVYLQKENIIDESGMPKERFSAEFPKEGPSILRIQQVVRGDSAAYFCASSSEGGVRTEAFFGQGTRLTVV.

The V and J genes are TRBV13 and TRBJ1-6; D perhaps matches TRBD1 (6 bases). The germline V gene encodes CDR1 PRHDT and CDR2 FYEKMQ (reference sequence). The V gene lost 5 bases and the J gene lost 9 bases, with 23 bases spanning the gap. The CDR3 contains 17 residues. The CDR3 reads CASSHGTRGWFGSPLHF. The CDR3 DNA reads as TGTGCCAGCAGCCACGGAACCAGGGGATGGTTCGGTTCACCCCTCCACTTT.

This clone is a singleton in its sample. The chain employs TRBV19 and TRBJ2-1; no definite D call. The CDR3 spans 12 residues. Germline-derived CDR1 and CDR2 are LNHDA and SQIVND (reference sequence). The ends were cut back, 5 bases at V and 1 base at J, with 3 bases in the middle. CDR3 in DNA: TGTGCCAGTAGTCCGTCCTACAATGAGCAGTTCTTC. Its protein is CASSPSYNEQFF.

The rearrangement uses TRBV7-9 and TRBJ2-1; D tentatively reads TRBD1 or TRBD2 (6 bases each). CDR1 is SEHNR, CDR2 FQNEAQ, per germline (reference sequence). Trimming pared 4 bases from V and 8 bases from J, leaving 15 bases between. The CDR3 contains 14 residues. The CDR3: CASSSRGPWDEQFF. CDR3 in DNA: TGTGCCAGCAGCTCACGGGGGCCCTGGGATGAGCAGTTCTTC.